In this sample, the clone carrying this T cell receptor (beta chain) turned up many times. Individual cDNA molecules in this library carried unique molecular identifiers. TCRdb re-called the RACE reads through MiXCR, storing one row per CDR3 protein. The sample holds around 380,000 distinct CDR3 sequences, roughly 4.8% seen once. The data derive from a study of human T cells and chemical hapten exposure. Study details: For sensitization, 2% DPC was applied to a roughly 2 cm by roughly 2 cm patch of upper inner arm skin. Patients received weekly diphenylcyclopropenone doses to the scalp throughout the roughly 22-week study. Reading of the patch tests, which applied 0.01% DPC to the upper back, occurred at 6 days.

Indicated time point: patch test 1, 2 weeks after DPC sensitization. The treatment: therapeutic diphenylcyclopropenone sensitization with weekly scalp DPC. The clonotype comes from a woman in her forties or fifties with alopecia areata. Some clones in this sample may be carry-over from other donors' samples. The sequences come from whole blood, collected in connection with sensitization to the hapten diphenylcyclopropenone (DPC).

The CDR3 is CASSLYRDTLDEQYF. CDR3 coding DNA: TGCGCCAGCAGCCTTTACCGGGACACCCTCGACGAGCAGTACTTC. This chain uses TRBV4-3 with TRBJ2-7, with a possible D match to TRBD1 (6 bases). The CDR3 length is 15 residues. Looked up from germline, CDR1 is LGHNA and CDR2 is YSLEER. The ends were cut back, 4 bases at V and 5 bases at J, with 18 bases in the middle.